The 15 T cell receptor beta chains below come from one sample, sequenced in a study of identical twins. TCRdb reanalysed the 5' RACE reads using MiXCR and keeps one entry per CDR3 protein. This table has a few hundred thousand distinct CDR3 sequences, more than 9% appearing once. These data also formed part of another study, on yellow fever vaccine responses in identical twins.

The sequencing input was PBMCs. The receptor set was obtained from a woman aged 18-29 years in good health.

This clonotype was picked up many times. CDR3 in amino acids: CASSYSIFRAAGELFF. The CDR3 DNA reads as TGTGCCAGCAGTTACTCGATCTTCAGGGCGGCCGGGGAGCTGTTTTTT. V and J are TRBV6-2 or TRBV6-3 and TRBJ2-2; the D gene is possibly TRBD1 (5 bases). Germline V lookup: CDR1 MNHEY, CDR2 SVGEGT. V was trimmed by 0 bases and J by 6 bases, leaving 14 bases between them. This CDR3 is built from 16 residues.

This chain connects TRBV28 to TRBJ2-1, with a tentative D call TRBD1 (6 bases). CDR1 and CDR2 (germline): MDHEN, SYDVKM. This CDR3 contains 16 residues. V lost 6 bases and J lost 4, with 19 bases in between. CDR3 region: CASRSGVALGYNEQFF. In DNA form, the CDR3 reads TGTGCCAGCAGATCAGGGGTGGCCCTCGGGTACAATGAGCAGTTCTTC.

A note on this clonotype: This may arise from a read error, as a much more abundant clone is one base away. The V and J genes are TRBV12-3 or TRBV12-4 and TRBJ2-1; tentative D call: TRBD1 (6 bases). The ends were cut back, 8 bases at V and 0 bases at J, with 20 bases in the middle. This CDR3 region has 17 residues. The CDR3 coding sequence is TGTGCCAGCTGTTCACCGGACAGCCAGACCTCCTACAATGAGCAGTTCTTC. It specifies CASCSPDSQTSYNEQFF.

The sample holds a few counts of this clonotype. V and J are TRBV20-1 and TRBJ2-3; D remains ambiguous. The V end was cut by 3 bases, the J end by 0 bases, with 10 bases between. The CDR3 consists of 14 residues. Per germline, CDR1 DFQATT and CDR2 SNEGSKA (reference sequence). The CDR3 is CSASRSQSTDTQYF. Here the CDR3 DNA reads TGCAGTGCTAGTAGATCACAGAGCACAGATACGCAGTATTTT.

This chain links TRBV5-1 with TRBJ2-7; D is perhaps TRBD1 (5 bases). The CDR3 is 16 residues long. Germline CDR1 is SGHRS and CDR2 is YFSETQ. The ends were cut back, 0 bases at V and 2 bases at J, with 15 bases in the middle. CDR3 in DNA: TGCGCCAGCAGCTTGGGAAACCCAGGGTACACCTACGAGCAGTACTTC. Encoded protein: CASSLGNPGYTYEQYF.

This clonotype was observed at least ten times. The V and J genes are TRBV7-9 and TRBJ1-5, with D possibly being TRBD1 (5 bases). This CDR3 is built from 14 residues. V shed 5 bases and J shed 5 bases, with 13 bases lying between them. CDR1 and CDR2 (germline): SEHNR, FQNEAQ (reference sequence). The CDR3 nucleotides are TGTGCCAGCAGCGTAGACAGTAGTGATCAGCCCCAGCATTTT. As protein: CASSVDSSDQPQHF.

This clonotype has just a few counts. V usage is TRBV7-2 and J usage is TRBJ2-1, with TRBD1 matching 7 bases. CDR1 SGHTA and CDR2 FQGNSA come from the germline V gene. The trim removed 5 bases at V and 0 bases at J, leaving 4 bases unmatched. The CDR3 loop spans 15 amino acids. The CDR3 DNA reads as TGTGCCAGCAGCCGGGGACAGCTCTCCTACAATGAGCAGTTCTTC. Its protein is CASSRGQLSYNEQFF. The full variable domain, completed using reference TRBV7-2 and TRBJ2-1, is GAGVSQSPSNKVTEKGKDVELRCDPISGHTALYWYRQSLGQGLEFLIYFQGNSAPDKSGLPSDRFSAERTGGSVSTLTIQRTQQEDSAVYLCASSRGQLSYNEQFFGPGTRLTVL.

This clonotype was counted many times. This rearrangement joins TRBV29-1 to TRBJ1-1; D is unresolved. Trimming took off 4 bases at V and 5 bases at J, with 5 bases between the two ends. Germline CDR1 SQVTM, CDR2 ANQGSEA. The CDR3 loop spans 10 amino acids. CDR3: CSVAGTEAFF. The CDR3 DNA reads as TGCAGCGTTGCGGGTACTGAAGCTTTCTTT.

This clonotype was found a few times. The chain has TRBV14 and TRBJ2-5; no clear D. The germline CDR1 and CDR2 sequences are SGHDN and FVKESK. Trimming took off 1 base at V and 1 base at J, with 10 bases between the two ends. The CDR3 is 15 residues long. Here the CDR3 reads CASSQGWPVQETQYF. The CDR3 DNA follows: TGTGCCAGCAGCCAAGGGTGGCCAGTCCAAGAGACCCAGTACTTC. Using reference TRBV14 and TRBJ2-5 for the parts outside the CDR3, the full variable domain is EAGVTQFPSHSVIEKGQTVTLRCDPISGHDNLYWYRRVMGKEIKFLLHFVKESKQDESGMPNNRFLAERTGGTYSTLKVQPAELEDSGVYFCASSQGWPVQETQYFGPGTRLLVL.

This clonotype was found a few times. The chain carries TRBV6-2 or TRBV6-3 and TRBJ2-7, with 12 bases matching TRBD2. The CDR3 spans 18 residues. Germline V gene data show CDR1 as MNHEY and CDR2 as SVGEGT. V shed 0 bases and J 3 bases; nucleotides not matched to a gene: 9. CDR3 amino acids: CASSYSPSGRATLYEQYF. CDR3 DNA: TGTGCCAGCAGTTACTCGCCTAGCGGGAGGGCCACGCTCTACGAGCAGTACTTC.

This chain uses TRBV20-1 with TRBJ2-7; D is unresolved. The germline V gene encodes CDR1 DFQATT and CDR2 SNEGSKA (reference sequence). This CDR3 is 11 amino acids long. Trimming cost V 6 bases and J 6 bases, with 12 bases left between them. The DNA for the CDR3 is TGCAGTGCCTCCATTGGGTCCGAGCAGTACTTC. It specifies CSASIGSEQYF.

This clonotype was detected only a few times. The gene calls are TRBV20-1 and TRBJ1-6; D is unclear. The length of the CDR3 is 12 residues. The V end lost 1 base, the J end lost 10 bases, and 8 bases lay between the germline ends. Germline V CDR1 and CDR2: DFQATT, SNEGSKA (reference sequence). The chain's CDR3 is CSARGSRSPLHF. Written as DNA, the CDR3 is TGCAGTGCTAGAGGGTCTCGATCACCCCTCCACTTT.

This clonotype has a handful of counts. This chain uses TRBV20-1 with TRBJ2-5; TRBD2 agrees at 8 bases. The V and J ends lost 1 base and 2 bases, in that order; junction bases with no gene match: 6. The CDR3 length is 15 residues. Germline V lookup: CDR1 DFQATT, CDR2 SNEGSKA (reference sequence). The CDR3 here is CSARGRAGEQETQYF. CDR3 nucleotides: TGCAGTGCTAGAGGTAGAGCGGGAGAACAAGAGACCCAGTACTTC.

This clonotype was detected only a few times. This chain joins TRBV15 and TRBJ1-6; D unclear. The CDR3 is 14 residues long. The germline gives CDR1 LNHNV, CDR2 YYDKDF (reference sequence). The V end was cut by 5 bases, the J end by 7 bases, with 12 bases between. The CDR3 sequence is CATSGRVGNSPLHF. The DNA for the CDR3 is TGTGCCACCAGCGGAAGGGTTGGCAATTCACCCCTCCACTTT.

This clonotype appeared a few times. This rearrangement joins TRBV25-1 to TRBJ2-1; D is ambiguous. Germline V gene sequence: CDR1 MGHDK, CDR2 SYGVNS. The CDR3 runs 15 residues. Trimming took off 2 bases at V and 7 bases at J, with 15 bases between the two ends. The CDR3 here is CASSERWEARNEQFF. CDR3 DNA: TGTGCCAGCAGTGAACGGTGGGAAGCGCGGAATGAGCAGTTCTTC.